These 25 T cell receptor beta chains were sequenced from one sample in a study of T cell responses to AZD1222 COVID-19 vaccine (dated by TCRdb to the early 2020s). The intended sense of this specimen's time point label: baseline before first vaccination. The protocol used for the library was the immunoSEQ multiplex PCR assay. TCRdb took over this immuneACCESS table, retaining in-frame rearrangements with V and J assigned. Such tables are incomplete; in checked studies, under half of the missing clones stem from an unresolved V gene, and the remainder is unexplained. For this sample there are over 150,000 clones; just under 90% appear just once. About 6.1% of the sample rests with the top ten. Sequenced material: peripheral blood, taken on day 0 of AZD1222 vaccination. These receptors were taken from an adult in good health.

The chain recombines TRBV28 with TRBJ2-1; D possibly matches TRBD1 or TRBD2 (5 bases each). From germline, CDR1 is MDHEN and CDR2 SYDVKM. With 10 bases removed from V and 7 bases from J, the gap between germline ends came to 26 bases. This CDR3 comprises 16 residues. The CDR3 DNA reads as TGTGCCACCTTCCTGCCCGGGGCCCATCCGGGGAATGAGCAGTTCTTC. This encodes CATFLPGAHPGNEQFF. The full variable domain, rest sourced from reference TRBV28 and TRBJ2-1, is DVKVTQSSRYLVKRTGEKVFLECVQDMDHENMFWYRQDPGLGLRLIYFSYDVKMKEKGDIPEGYSVSREKKERFSLILESASTNQTSMYLCATFLPGAHPGNEQFFGPGTRLTVL.

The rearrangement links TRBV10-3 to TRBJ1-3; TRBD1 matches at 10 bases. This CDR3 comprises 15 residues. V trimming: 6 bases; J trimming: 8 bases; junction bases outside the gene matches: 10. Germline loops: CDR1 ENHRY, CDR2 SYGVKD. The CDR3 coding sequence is TGTGCCATCAGCGGGGGACAGGGGTCCTATGACACCATATATTTT. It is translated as CAISGGQGSYDTIYF.

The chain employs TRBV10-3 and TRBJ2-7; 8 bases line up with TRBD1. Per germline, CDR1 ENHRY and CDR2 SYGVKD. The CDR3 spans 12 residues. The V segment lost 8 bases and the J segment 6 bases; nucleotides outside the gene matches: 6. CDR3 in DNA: TGTGCCATCGGTTGGACAGGGACCGAGCAGTACTTC. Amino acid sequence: CAIGWTGTEQYF.

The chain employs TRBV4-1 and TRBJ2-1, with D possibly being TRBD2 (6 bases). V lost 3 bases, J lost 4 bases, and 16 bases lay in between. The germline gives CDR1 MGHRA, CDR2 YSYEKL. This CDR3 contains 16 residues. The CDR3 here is CASSHASGTLYNEQFF. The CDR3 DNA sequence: TGCGCCAGCAGCCATGCCTCCGGGACTTTGTACAATGAGCAGTTCTTC.

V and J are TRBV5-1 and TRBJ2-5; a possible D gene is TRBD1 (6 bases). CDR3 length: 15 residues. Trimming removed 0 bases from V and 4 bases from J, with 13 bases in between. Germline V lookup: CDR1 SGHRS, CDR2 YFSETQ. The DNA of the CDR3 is TGCGCCAGCAGCTTGGGTACAGGGTTGGGAGAGACCCAGTACTTC. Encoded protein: CASSLGTGLGETQYF.

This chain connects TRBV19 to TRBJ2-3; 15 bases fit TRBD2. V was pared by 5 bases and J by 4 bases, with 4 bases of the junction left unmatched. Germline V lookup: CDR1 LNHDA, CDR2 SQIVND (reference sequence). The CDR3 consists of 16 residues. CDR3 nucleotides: TGTGCCAGTAGTCGGACTAGCGGGGGGGGCGCAGATACGCAGTATTTT. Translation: CASSRTSGGGADTQYF.

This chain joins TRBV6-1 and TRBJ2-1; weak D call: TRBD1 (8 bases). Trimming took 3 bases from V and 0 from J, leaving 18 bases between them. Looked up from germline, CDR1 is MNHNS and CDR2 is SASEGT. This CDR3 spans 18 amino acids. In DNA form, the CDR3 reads TGTGCCAGCAGTGAGGGGGGGCAGGGGGCACTCTCCTACAATGAGCAGTTCTTC. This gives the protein CASSEGGQGALSYNEQFF.

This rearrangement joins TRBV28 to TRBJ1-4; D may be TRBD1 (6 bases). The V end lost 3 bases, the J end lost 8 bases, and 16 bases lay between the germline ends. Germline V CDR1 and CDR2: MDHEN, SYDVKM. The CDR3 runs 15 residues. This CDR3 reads CASSLGGKAGEKLFF. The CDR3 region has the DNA TGTGCCAGCAGTTTGGGGGGCAAAGCCGGCGAAAAACTGTTTTTT.

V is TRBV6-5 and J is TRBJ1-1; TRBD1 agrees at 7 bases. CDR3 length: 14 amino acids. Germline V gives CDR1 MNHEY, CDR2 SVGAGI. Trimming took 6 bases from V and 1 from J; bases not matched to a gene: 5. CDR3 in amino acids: CASRGGQRNTEAFF. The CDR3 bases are TGTGCCAGCAGGGGGGGACAGAGGAACACTGAAGCTTTCTTT.

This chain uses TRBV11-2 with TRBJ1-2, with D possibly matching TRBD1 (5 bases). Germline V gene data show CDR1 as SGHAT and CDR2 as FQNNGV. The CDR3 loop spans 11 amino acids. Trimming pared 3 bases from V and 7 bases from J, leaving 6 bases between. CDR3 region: CASSLRGGYTF. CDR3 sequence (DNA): TGTGCCAGCAGCTTGAGGGGTGGCTACACCTTC.

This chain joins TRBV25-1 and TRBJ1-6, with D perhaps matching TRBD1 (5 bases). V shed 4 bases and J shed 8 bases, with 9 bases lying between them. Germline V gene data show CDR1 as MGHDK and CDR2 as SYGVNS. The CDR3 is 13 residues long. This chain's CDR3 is CASSGPRDSPLHF. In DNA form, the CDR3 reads TGTGCCAGCAGTGGTCCCAGGGATTCACCCCTCCACTTT.

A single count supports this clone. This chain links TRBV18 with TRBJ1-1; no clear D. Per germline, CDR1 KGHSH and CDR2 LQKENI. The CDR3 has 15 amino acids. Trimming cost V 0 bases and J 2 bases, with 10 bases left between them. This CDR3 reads CASSPPKPGNTEAFF. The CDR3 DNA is TGTGCCAGCTCACCACCTAAACCAGGAAACACTGAAGCTTTCTTT.

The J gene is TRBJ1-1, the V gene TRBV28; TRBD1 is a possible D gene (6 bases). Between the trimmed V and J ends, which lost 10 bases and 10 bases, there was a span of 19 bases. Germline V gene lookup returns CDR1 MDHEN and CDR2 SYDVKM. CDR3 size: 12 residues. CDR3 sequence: CATTDDRPGAFF. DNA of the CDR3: TGTGCCACTACGGACGACAGGCCAGGAGCTTTCTTT.

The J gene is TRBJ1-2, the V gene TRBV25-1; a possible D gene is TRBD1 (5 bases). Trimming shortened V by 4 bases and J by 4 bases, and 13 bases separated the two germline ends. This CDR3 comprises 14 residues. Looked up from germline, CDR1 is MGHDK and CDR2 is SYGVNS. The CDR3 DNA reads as TGTGCCAGCAGTGGGGTCGGGGGAGTCTATGGCTACACCTTC. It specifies CASSGVGGVYGYTF.

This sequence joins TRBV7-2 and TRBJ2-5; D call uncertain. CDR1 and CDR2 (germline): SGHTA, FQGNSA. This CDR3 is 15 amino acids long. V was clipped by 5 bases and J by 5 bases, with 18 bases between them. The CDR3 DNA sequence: TGTGCCAGCAGCCACGGACCCACTGGGTTGGAGACCCAGTACTTC. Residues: CASSHGPTGLETQYF.

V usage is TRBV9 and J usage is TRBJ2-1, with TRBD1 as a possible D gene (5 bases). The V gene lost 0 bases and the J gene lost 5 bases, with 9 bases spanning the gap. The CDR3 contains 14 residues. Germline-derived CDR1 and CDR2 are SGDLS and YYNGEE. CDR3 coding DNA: TGTGCCAGCAGCGTAGGGGGCCAGAACAATGAGCAGTTCTTC. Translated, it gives CASSVGGQNNEQFF.

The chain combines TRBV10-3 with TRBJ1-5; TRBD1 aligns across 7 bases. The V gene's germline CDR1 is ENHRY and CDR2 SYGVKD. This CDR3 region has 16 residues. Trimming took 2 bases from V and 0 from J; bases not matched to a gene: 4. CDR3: CAISETGQSSNQPQHF. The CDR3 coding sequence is TGTGCCATCAGTGAGACGGGACAGAGTAGCAATCAGCCCCAGCATTTT.

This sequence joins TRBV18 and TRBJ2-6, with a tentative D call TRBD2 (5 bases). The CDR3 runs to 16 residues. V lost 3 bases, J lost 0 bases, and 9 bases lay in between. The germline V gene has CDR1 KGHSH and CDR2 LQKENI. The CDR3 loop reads CASSPRGPSGANVLTF. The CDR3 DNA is TGTGCCAGCTCACCGCGCGGGCCCTCTGGGGCCAACGTCCTGACTTTC.

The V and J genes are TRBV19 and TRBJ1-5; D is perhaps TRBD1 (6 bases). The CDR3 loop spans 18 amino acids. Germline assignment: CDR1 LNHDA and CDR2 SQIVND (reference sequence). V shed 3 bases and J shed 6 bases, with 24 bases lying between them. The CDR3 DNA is TGTGCCAGTAGTATGCCCTCCCGTGCAGGGGCATTGAGTCAGCCCCAGCATTTT. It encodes CASSMPSRAGALSQPQHF.

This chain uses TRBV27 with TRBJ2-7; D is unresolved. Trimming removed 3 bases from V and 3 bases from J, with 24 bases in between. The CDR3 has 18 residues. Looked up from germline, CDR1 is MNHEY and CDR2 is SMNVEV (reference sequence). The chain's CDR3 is CASSFAGPNPRNFYEQYF. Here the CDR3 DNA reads TGTGCCAGCAGTTTTGCAGGACCGAACCCTAGGAACTTCTACGAGCAGTACTTC.

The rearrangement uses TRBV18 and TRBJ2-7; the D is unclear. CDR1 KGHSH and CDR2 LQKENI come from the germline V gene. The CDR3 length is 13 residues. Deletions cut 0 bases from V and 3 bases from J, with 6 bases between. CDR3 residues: CASSPPGIYEQYF. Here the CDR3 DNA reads TGTGCCAGCTCACCACCAGGGATCTACGAGCAGTACTTC. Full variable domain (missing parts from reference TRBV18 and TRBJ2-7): NAGVMQNPRHLVRRRGQEARLRCSPMKGHSHVYWYRQLPEEGLKFMVYLQKENIIDESGMPKERFSAEFPKEGPSILRIQQVVRGDSAAYFCASSPPGIYEQYFGPGTRLTVT.

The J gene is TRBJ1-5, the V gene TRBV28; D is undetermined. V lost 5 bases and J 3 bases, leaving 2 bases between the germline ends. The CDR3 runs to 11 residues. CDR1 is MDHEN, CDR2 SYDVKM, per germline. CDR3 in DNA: TGTGCCAGCAGTAACAATCAGCCCCAGCATTTT. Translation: CASSNNQPQHF. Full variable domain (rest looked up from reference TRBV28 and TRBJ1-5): DVKVTQSSRYLVKRTGEKVFLECVQDMDHENMFWYRQDPGLGLRLIYFSYDVKMKEKGDIPEGYSVSREKKERFSLILESASTNQTSMYLCASSNNQPQHFGDGTRLSIL.

The CDR3 bases are TGTGCCAGCAGCATGTGGGACAGGGTCGGCGAGCAGTACTTC. Translating gives CASSMWDRVGEQYF. V is TRBV5-6 and J is TRBJ2-7, with 9 bases lining up with TRBD1. This CDR3 has 14 residues. Per the germline V gene, CDR1 is SGHDT and CDR2 is YYEEEE. J gave up 6 bases and V 4 bases, and 8 bases lay outside the gene matches.

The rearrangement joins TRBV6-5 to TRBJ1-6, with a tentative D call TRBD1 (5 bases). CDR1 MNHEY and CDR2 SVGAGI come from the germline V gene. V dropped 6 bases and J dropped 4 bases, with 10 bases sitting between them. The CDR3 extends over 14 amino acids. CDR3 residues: CASRSDSYNSPLHF. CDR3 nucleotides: TGTGCCAGCAGAAGTGACAGTTATAATTCACCCCTCCACTTT.

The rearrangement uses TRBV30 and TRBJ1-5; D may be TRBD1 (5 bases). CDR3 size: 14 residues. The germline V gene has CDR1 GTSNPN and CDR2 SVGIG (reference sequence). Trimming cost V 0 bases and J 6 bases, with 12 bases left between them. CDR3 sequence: CAWSVRVDRQPQHF. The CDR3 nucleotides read TGTGCCTGGAGTGTCAGGGTTGATCGTCAGCCCCAGCATTTT.